The present T cell receptor beta chain was sequenced within a study of blood T cell repertoires in COVID-19. Study details: Collection of acute and convalescent COVID-19 samples took place in the United States, Italy and Spain. T cells, B-cell-depleted T cells, or PBMCs supplied cDNA or gDNA.

This CDR3 contains 15 residues. Germline V CDR1 and CDR2: MGHDK, SYGVNS. Trimming removed 4 bases at V and 4 bases at J, with 11 bases between. TCRdb's copy holds only in-frame clones and misses some; the assay was immunoSEQ multiplex PCR. This table holds roughly 300,000 clones, 81% found once. This clone has more than one count but fewer than ten. The sample consisted of peripheral blood. This rearrangement joins TRBV25-1 to TRBJ1-6; TRBD1 is a possible D gene (6 bases). The sequence was collected from an older woman with active or convalescent COVID-19. CDR3 residues: CASSARTDYNSPLHF. CDR3 sequence (DNA): TGTGCCAGCAGTGCCCGGACAGATTATAATTCACCCCTCCACTTT.